This TCR beta chain came from a study of response to subunit inactivated influenza vaccine. Study-wide results and limits: Each seasonal influenza vaccination recruits few new T cells, the authors suggested.

CDR1 and CDR2 (germline): DFQATT, SNEGSKA (reference sequence). V dropped 0 bases and J dropped 1 base, with 10 bases sitting between them. This CDR3 is built from 14 residues. Via MiXCR, TCRdb re-called the RT-PCR reads, giving one row per CDR3 protein. Found here are some 500,000 distinct CDR3 sequences, around 13% of them singletons; the top ten hold around 14%. This clonotype was counted many times. Its specificity is not known. The J gene is TRBJ2-7, the V gene TRBV20-1, with D tentatively TRBD1 (5 bases). The sample consisted of PBMCs from blood, taken around seven weeks after vaccination. The source is a man aged 45 to 65 who received an inactivated influenza vaccine. Here the CDR3 reads CSARDPAGSYEQYF. In DNA, the CDR3 is TGCAGTGCTAGAGATCCAGCAGGGTCCTACGAGCAGTACTTC.